This T cell receptor beta chain stems from a study of shared clonotypes between healthy human individuals. This clone was observed a single time. CDR3 length: 16 amino acids. Trimming removed 4 bases from V and 0 bases from J; junction bases left unmatched: 5. Germline V lookup: CDR1 SGHTA, CDR2 FQGNSA. It was roughly 200 ng DNA, 30,000 or so T cell genomes, that sorted-subset replicate PCRs used. This table comes from immunoSEQ multiplex PCR, and its TCRdb copy is limited to in-frame clones, with some not included. This sample carries roughly 2 million clones, approximately 95% of them seen once, and the ten largest clones take more than 0.1%.

The source is a man aged 18 to 30 in good health. The sequencing sample was made of naive CD4+ T cells sorted from blood. Subset given: CD45RA+ positively selected. V and J are TRBV7-2 and TRBJ2-7, with TRBD2 matching 11 bases. The CDR3 nucleotides read TGTGCCAGCAGCTATGAGGGGACTAGCGGCTCCTACGAGCAGTACTTC. Amino acid sequence: CASSYEGTSGSYEQYF.